This TCR beta chain derives from a study of CD8+ T cells in alopecia areata. Study results and caveats: Persistence in scalp and blood during tofacitinib was observed for many expanded lesional clones.

The CDR3 runs 15 residues. Germline V gene lookup returns CDR1 MNHEY and CDR2 SMNVEV (reference sequence). The ends were cut back, 6 bases at V and 7 bases at J, with 16 bases in the middle. Points on this clone: The antigen is undetermined.

Treatment described: oral pan-JAK inhibitor, 5-10 mg twice daily. Investigators isolated RNA and reverse transcribed it into cDNA to act as the sequencing template. Sequencing used immunoSEQ multiplex PCR; TCRdb keeps in-frame clones, though not all of them. The sample yields about 270,000 clones, around three fifths seen once. The chain couples TRBV27 to TRBJ1-6, with D possibly TRBD1 on 5 matching bases. The sequencing used CD4+ T cells sorted from blood, collected at roughly week 53, from a patient treated with tofacitinib. The origin of this receptor is a human donor with alopecia areata. CDR3 DNA sequence: TGTGCCAGCAGGATTGGGGGTAGAAGGAATTCACCCCTCCACTTT. Amino acids: CASRIGGRRNSPLHF.